The 27 T cell receptor beta chains presented below share a single source sample, sequenced in a study of T cell repertoires in cytomegalovirus infection. Using its own MiXCR run on the reads, TCRdb lists one record per CDR3 protein. The top ten clones hold 48% of a sample with about 570,000 distinct CDR3 sequences, 40% of them seen once. These TCRs' antigens remain unknown. This specimen consisted of cultured PBMCs, obtained from culture after CMV antigen stimulation. These receptors originate from a human donor in good health (CMV status not recorded). Some clones in this sample may be carry-over from other donors' samples.

This clonotype was observed once. The rearrangement uses TRBV20-1 and TRBJ2-2, with 8 bases identical to TRBD1. Germline V lookup: CDR1 DFQATT, CDR2 SNEGSKA (reference sequence). This CDR3 region has 16 residues. With 5 bases clipped from V and 1 base from J, the junction kept 9 bases outside the gene matches. The CDR3 sequence: CSAPDPGQGNTGELFF. In nucleotides, the CDR3 is TGCAGTGCTCCTGACCCCGGACAGGGGAACACCGGGGAGCTGTTTTTT.

V gene TRBV18 combines with J gene TRBJ1-1, with TRBD1 matching 10 bases. The germline V gene has CDR1 KGHSH and CDR2 LQKENI. V lost 5 bases and J lost 3; bases outside the gene matches: 3. The CDR3 runs 14 residues. CDR3: CASSAGTGDTEAFF. The CDR3 region has the DNA TGTGCCAGCTCAGCCGGGACAGGGGACACTGAAGCTTTCTTT.

In DNA, the CDR3 is TGCGCCAGCAGCCAACAGCTAACGGATTCCTACGAGCAGTACTTC. This translates into CASSQQLTDSYEQYF. The gene calls are TRBV4-1 and TRBJ2-7; D gene uncertain. This CDR3 spans 15 amino acids. V lost 2 bases and J lost 1, with 12 bases in between. CDR1 is MGHRA, CDR2 YSYEKL, per germline.

The genes are TRBV7-8 and TRBJ2-5; 7 positions match TRBD2. This CDR3 has 16 residues. The V and J ends lost 4 bases and 1 base, in that order; junction bases with no gene match: 9. From germline, CDR1 is SGHVS and CDR2 FQNEAQ. CDR3 sequence: CASSSTTPSGQETQYF. CDR3 nucleotide sequence: TGTGCCAGCAGCTCGACGACCCCTAGCGGCCAAGAGACCCAGTACTTC. Using reference TRBV7-8 and TRBJ2-5 for the parts outside the CDR3, the full variable domain is GAGVSQSPRYKVAKRGQDVALRCDPISGHVSLFWYQQALGQGPEFLTYFQNEAQLDKSGLPSDRFFAERPEGSVSTLKIQRTQQEDSAVYLCASSSTTPSGQETQYFGPGTRLLVL.

This clonotype has only a few counts. This chain links TRBV7-2 with TRBJ2-5; D is possibly TRBD2 (5 bases). This CDR3 is 14 amino acids long. V lost 5 bases and J 5 bases, leaving 15 bases between the germline ends. Germline V gives CDR1 SGHTA, CDR2 FQGNSA. The CDR3 DNA follows: TGTGCCAGCAGCCAGGACTCCGGGGTGGAGACCCAGTACTTC. Translated: CASSQDSGVETQYF.

This chain links TRBV15 with TRBJ2-6, with TRBD1 as a possible D gene (5 bases). CDR1 and CDR2 from the germline V gene are LNHNV and YYDKDF (reference sequence). Trimming took off 0 bases at V and 3 bases at J, with 18 bases between the two ends. The CDR3 spans 19 residues. DNA of the CDR3: TGTGCCACCAGCAGAGATAAGGTCAGGGAAACGGGTGGGGCCAACGTCCTGACTTTC. Amino acid sequence: CATSRDKVRETGGANVLTF.

V usage is TRBV20-1 and J usage is TRBJ2-5; perhaps D is TRBD1 or TRBD2 (6 bases each). V was shortened by 6 bases and J by 5 bases, with 16 bases between the two germline ends. Germline V gives CDR1 DFQATT, CDR2 SNEGSKA (reference sequence). The length of the CDR3 is 13 residues. CDR3 nucleotide sequence: TGCAGTGCCCCGAGGAGGGGGACGGAGACCCAGTACTTC. It specifies CSAPRRGTETQYF.

The chain combines TRBV7-2 with TRBJ2-7; 7 bases line up with TRBD1. The CDR3 runs 14 residues. CDR1 is SGHTA and CDR2 is FQGNSA in the germline V gene. V dropped 4 bases and J dropped 2; count of bases not matched to a gene: 5. The CDR3 DNA is TGTGCCAGCAGCTGGACAGGACACACCTACGAGCAGTACTTC. Its protein product is CASSWTGHTYEQYF.

The chain carries TRBV20-1 and TRBJ2-7; possibly TRBD1 or TRBD2 for D (5 bases each). The CDR3 runs to 14 residues. Germline V CDR1 and CDR2: DFQATT, SNEGSKA (reference sequence). Trimming shortened V by 5 bases and J by 0 bases, and 14 bases separated the two germline ends. CDR3 loop: CSAEEGTSSYEQYF. CDR3 coding DNA: TGCAGTGCTGAAGAAGGGACGAGCTCCTACGAGCAGTACTTC.

This clonotype was seen a handful of times. The genes are TRBV6-2 or TRBV6-3 and TRBJ2-7; D is undetermined. V lost 2 bases, J lost 2 bases, and 7 bases lay in between. Per the germline V gene, CDR1 is MNHEY and CDR2 is SVGEGT. This CDR3 region has 13 residues. The CDR3 DNA reads as TGTGCCAGCAGTTACGAGCTGGCCTACGAGCAGTACTTC. Translated, it gives CASSYELAYEQYF.

V and J are TRBV4-1 and TRBJ2-5; possibly TRBD2 for D (5 bases). V lost 2 bases and J lost 5, with 12 bases in between. The germline gives CDR1 MGHRA, CDR2 YSYEKL. This CDR3 spans 14 amino acids. The CDR3 DNA is TGCGCCAGCAGCCAACTAGAGCGGCTGGAGACCCAGTACTTC. Encoded protein: CASSQLERLETQYF.

The chain combines TRBV27 with TRBJ1-5, with unresolved D. Trimming cost V 1 base and J 2 bases, with 9 bases left between them. Germline V gives CDR1 MNHEY, CDR2 SMNVEV (reference sequence). This CDR3 contains 15 residues. The DNA for the CDR3 is TGTGCCAGCAGTTTATGGAACGACGGCAATCAGCCCCAGCATTTT. Translated, it gives CASSLWNDGNQPQHF.

This clonotype occurred a few times. The chain employs TRBV2 and TRBJ2-3; D uncertain. The V and J ends lost 3 bases and 6 bases respectively, with 4 bases between them. The CDR3 has 11 residues. Germline CDR1 reads SNHLY; CDR2 reads FYNNEI. The CDR3 is CASSDWDTQYF. In DNA form, the CDR3 reads TGTGCCAGCAGTGACTGGGATACGCAGTATTTT. Filled out from reference TRBV2 and TRBJ2-3, the complete variable domain reads EPEVTQTPSHQVTQMGQEVILRCVPISNHLYFYWYRQILGQKVEFLVSFYNNEISEKSEIFDDQFSVERPDGSNFTLKIRSTKLEDSAMYFCASSDWDTQYFGPGTRLTVL.

This clonotype was seen more than once but under ten times. The J gene is TRBJ2-1, the V gene TRBV3-1, with D unresolved. Germline V gene data show CDR1 as LGHDT and CDR2 as YNNKEL (reference sequence). This CDR3 is built from 15 residues. Trimming cost V 4 bases and J 0 bases, with 10 bases left between them. CDR3 sequence reads: CASSPRASSYNEQFF. For the CDR3, the DNA is TGTGCCAGCAGCCCTAGGGCCAGCTCCTACAATGAGCAGTTCTTC.

The genes are TRBV7-2 and TRBJ1-5, with 11 bases aligning to TRBD1. The germline gives CDR1 SGHTA, CDR2 FQGNSA. The CDR3 sequence is 14 residues long. V trimming: 1 base; J trimming: 9 bases; junction bases outside the gene matches: 2. CDR3 sequence (DNA): TGTGCCAGCAGCTTAGGGGACAGGGGGTGGCCCCAGCATTTT. The encoded protein is CASSLGDRGWPQHF.

This clonotype was observed a handful of times. The V gene is TRBV7-2, the J gene TRBJ2-2; D is unresolved. CDR1 and CDR2 (germline): SGHTA, FQGNSA. V lost 4 bases, J lost 7 bases, and 10 bases lay in between. The CDR3 has 13 residues. The CDR3 reads CASSSSTGGELFF. CDR3 DNA sequence: TGTGCCAGCAGCTCGAGTACGGGCGGGGAGCTGTTTTTT.

There are a few counts of this clonotype. The V and J genes are TRBV28 and TRBJ1-5; D is uncertain. Deletions cut 3 bases from V and 0 bases from J, with 9 bases between. Germline CDR1 reads MDHEN; CDR2 reads SYDVKM. The CDR3 has 15 residues. CDR3 in DNA: TGTGCCAGCAGTTTCCTCGGGGTTAGCAATCAGCCCCAGCATTTT. Protein sequence: CASSFLGVSNQPQHF.

This clonotype has only a few counts. The chain is built from TRBV7-2 and TRBJ2-5, with 11 nucleotides matching TRBD2. The germline V gene has CDR1 SGHTA and CDR2 FQGNSA. V trimming: 5 bases; J trimming: 4 bases; junction bases outside the gene matches: 3. The CDR3 spans 14 residues. For the CDR3, the DNA is TGTGCCAGCAGCACTAGCGGGAGAGGAGAGACCCAGTACTTC. Translation gives CASSTSGRGETQYF.

This sequence joins TRBV4-3 and TRBJ1-4; no clear D gene. Trimming left V 0 bases short and J 5 bases short, with 10 bases between. Per germline, CDR1 LGHNA and CDR2 YSLEER. The length of the CDR3 is 15 residues. The CDR3: CASSQEHLRNEKLFF. The CDR3 nucleotides are TGCGCCAGCAGCCAAGAACACCTTAGGAATGAAAAACTGTTTTTT.

The V and J genes are TRBV12-3 or TRBV12-4 and TRBJ2-2, with no clear D. Trimming removed 3 bases from V and 2 bases from J, with 10 bases in between. The CDR3 runs 15 residues. In DNA form, the CDR3 reads TGTGCCAGCAGTTTTGGCGCTAGAAACACCGGGGAGCTGTTTTTT. It encodes CASSFGARNTGELFF.

The chain carries TRBV7-2 and TRBJ2-5; 11 bases line up with TRBD2. Per the germline V gene, CDR1 is SGHTA and CDR2 is FQGNSA. This CDR3 has 18 residues. Losses at the gene ends were 1 base for V and 5 bases for J; bases not matched to a gene: 12. CDR3 nucleotides: TGTGCCAGCAGCTTAGTTGTCGGCCTAGCGGGAGGAGGGGAGACCCAGTACTTC. Translating it yields CASSLVVGLAGGGETQYF.

This rearrangement joins TRBV2 to TRBJ2-5, with D possibly matching TRBD2 (5 bases). The length of the CDR3 is 13 residues. The germline V and J ends were trimmed by 6 bases and 3 bases, with 11 bases remaining between them. CDR1 and CDR2 (germline): SNHLY, FYNNEI. CDR3 sequence: CASRGLGEETQYF. The CDR3 nucleotides read TGTGCCAGCAGGGGCCTCGGGGAAGAGACCCAGTACTTC.

The rearrangement joins TRBV6-6 to TRBJ2-7; 9 bases fit TRBD2. Germline V gene lookup returns CDR1 MNHNY and CDR2 SVGAGI (reference sequence). Germline trimming cut 7 bases from V and 2 bases from J; bases unmatched to any gene: 9. The CDR3 has 15 residues. CDR3 DNA sequence: TGTGCCAGCACCGAAGGGGGCGGGGGGGCCTACGAGCAGTACTTC. It translates to CASTEGGGGAYEQYF.

This clonotype has just a few counts. The V call is TRBV12-3 or TRBV12-4, the J call TRBJ1-6; D is unresolved. There are 15 residues in the CDR3. V shed 6 bases and J shed 2 bases, with 11 bases lying between them. The CDR3 bases are TGTGCCAGCAGCCGGAGGGCCCCCTATAATTCACCCCTCCACTTT. Translated, it gives CASSRRAPYNSPLHF.

The V call is TRBV20-1, the J call TRBJ2-4; D unclear. Trimming took off 0 bases at V and 6 bases at J, with 12 bases between the two ends. The CDR3 is 14 amino acids. Per the germline V gene, CDR1 is DFQATT and CDR2 is SNEGSKA (reference sequence). For the CDR3, the DNA is TGCAGTGCTAGAGAGCCCCCCGGATCAAACATTCAGTACTTC. Translation gives CSAREPPGSNIQYF.

This clonotype turned up a few times. The chain couples TRBV7-2 to TRBJ2-7; weak D call: TRBD2 (6 bases). Germline V lookup: CDR1 SGHTA, CDR2 FQGNSA. V was shortened by 3 bases and J by 3 bases, with 9 bases between the two germline ends. The CDR3 has 13 residues. CDR3 in DNA: TGTGCCAGCAGCTTGGGGACTTACTACGAGCAGTACTTC. Protein sequence: CASSLGTYYEQYF.

The V call is TRBV7-6, the J call TRBJ2-6; D ambiguous. The CDR3 loop spans 14 amino acids. The germline V and J ends were trimmed by 4 bases and 0 bases, with 4 bases remaining between them. CDR1 and CDR2 (germline): SGHVS, FNYEAQ. The CDR3 DNA follows: TGTGCCAGCAGCTCCTTCTCTGGGGCCAACGTCCTGACTTTC. Protein product: CASSSFSGANVLTF.